Listed below are T cell receptor beta chains from one sample, sequenced in a study of PD-1 blockade in classical Hodgkin lymphoma. Profiled with immunoSEQ multiplex PCR; TCRdb holds only in-frame clones, not every one. The sample records 23,000 or so clones, approximately 85% being singletons. The source was peripheral blood mononuclear cells (PBMCs), collected before the fourth cycle of nivolumab. These receptors all stem from a human donor with classical Hodgkin lymphoma. The CDR3 runs from the conserved cysteine through the conserved F or W. The D gene is left open where the match is weak. Clone size is stated in some rows and not others, as once, few, many or a class when expanded.

v_gene	abundance	j_gene	d_gene	CDR3nt	CDR3aa
TRBV2	large	TRBJ2-1	-	TGTGCCAGCAGTGAAGTCACGGGGTACAATGAGCAGTTCTTC	CASSEVTGYNEQFF
TRBV6-5	-	TRBJ2-1	-	TGTGCCAGCAGTCCCGGGACATTTGAGCAGTTCTTC	CASSPGTFEQFF
TRBV18	-	TRBJ2-7	TRBD2	TGTGCCAGCTCACCACCGGGACTAGACTCCTACGAGCAGTACTTC	CASSPPGLDSYEQYF
TRBV7-8	-	TRBJ1-1	-	TGTGCCAGCAGCCCCAGGGGCGTGAGCACTGAAGCTTTCTTT	CASSPRGVSTEAFF
TRBV19	-	TRBJ2-1	TRBD2	TGTGCCAGTATCTCGACTAGCGGGGAGAGCAATGAGCAGTTCTTC	CASISTSGESNEQFF
TRBV4-1	-	TRBJ2-1	TRBD2	TGCGCCAGCAGCCAAGATAGCGGGAGGGCCCAGTTCTTC	CASSQDSGRAQFF
TRBV9	-	TRBJ2-3	TRBD2	TGTGCCAGCAGCACCCGGGCTAGCGGGGGGGCTAGCACAGATACGCAGTATTTT	CASSTRASGGASTDTQYF
TRBV6-5	-	TRBJ2-7	-	TGTGCCAGCAGTTACTCGACGTCGTTGGGGGCCTACGAGCAGTACTTC	CASSYSTSLGAYEQYF
TRBV18	once	TRBJ1-1	-	TGTGCCAGCTCACCGATTGAGAACACTGAAGCTTTCTTT	CASSPIENTEAFF
TRBV2	-	TRBJ2-1	-	TGTGCCAGCAGTGAAGCGGACGTCGACAATGAGCAGTTCTTC	CASSEADVDNEQFF
TRBV18	-	TRBJ2-1	TRBD1	TGTGCCAGCTCACCGGGACAGGTGAATGAGCAGTTCTTC	CASSPGQVNEQFF
TRBV27	-	TRBJ2-1	TRBD2	TGTGCCAGCAGTACTAGCGTAAGCTCCTACAATGAGCAGTTCTTC	CASSTSVSSYNEQFF
TRBV5-8	-	TRBJ1-2	-	TGTGCCAGCAGCTTGGAAGGATTCGGCTACACCTTC	CASSLEGFGYTF
TRBV18	-	TRBJ1-2	-	TGTGCCAGCTCACCTGGGGTAGGCTACACCTTC	CASSPGVGYTF
TRBV5-1	-	TRBJ2-1	-	TGCGCCAGCAGCCTGCAGGTCAGCTCCTACAATGAGCAGTTCTTC	CASSLQVSSYNEQFF
TRBV21-1	-	TRBJ2-7	-	TGTGCCAGCGCTTGGACAGGGGAGGATCGGACCTACGAGCAGTACTTC	CASAWTGEDRTYEQYF
TRBV25-1	-	TRBJ2-1	-	TGTGCCAGCAGTGCCTATACCGGGACATACAATGAGCAGTTCTTC	CASSAYTGTYNEQFF
TRBV28	-	TRBJ2-1	TRBD1	TGTGCCAGCAGTCCGGGACAGGGGGTGATCGCTGAGCAGTTCTTC	CASSPGQGVIAEQFF
TRBV2	-	TRBJ2-1	TRBD2	TGTGCCAGCAGTGATATTAGCGGGGAGTACAATGAGCAGTTCTTC	CASSDISGEYNEQFF
TRBV30	-	TRBJ1-1	-	TGTGCCTGGAGTCGGACTTCTGGGAACACTGAAGCTTTCTTT	CAWSRTSGNTEAFF
TRBV4-3	few	TRBJ2-3	TRBD1	TGCGCCAGCAGCCCAACGAACAGGGGGCCGGGAGATACGCAGTATTTT	CASSPTNRGPGDTQYF
TRBV2	-	TRBJ1-4	-	TGTGCCAGCTCAACAAGGGGAATAACTAATGAAAAACTGTTTTTT	CASSTRGITNEKLFF
TRBV4-1	once	TRBJ2-7	-	TGCGCCAGCCTACCGGGACAGCAGTACTTC	CASLPGQQYF
TRBV7-6	hyperexpanded	TRBJ2-7	-	TGTGCCAGCAGCTTAGAGCCGGGGGACTACGAGCAGTACTTC	CASSLEPGDYEQYF
TRBV2	-	TRBJ2-3	TRBD2	TGTGCCAGCAGTGAAGGAATTCTAGCGGGAGCAGATACGCAGTATTTT	CASSEGILAGADTQYF
TRBV29-1	-	TRBJ1-1	TRBD1	TGCAGCGCCAAAAAACAGGGGCGAGAAGCTTTCTTT	CSAKKQGREAFF
TRBV29-1	-	TRBJ2-7	TRBD2	TGCAGCGTTCGGACTAGCGCAAACTACGAGCAGTACTTC	CSVRTSANYEQYF
TRBV11-2	-	TRBJ2-1	-	TGTGCCAGCAGCTTAGTTACAGGGTCCCCCTACAATGAGCAGTTCTTC	CASSLVTGSPYNEQFF
TRBV30	-	TRBJ1-5	-	TGTGCCTGGAGTGTAGGGGACGATCAGCCCCAGCATTTT	CAWSVGDDQPQHF
TRBV7-2	-	TRBJ1-1	-	TGTGCCAGCAGCTTCACAGGGTTAGGTTACACTGAAGCTTTCTTT	CASSFTGLGYTEAFF
TRBV5-4	-	TRBJ1-4	TRBD1	TGTGCCAGCAGGGATTCAGGGGGTAATGAAAAACTGTTTTTT	CASRDSGGNEKLFF
TRBV7-7	-	TRBJ2-2	-	TGTGCTAGCAGCTTAGCGCCAGCAACCGGGGAGCTGTTTTTT	CASSLAPATGELFF
TRBV6-5	-	TRBJ2-7	TRBD1	TGTGCCAGCAGTTACTCGGACAGGGGCTACGAGCAGTACTTC	CASSYSDRGYEQYF
TRBV6-6	-	TRBJ1-3	-	TGTGCCAGCAGTCTTAGTGTCTCTGGAAACACCATATATTTT	CASSLSVSGNTIYF
TRBV5-1	-	TRBJ2-1	-	TGCGCCAGCAGCTTGGACCCATTAGTCTACAATGAGCAGTTCTTC	CASSLDPLVYNEQFF
TRBV2	-	TRBJ2-5	TRBD2	TGTGCCAGCAGTGAAGTGACTAGCGGGGGGGCTGGGGAGACCCAGTACTTC	CASSEVTSGGAGETQYF
TRBV19	-	TRBJ1-2	TRBD1	TGTGCCAGTACAGGGGGACCTAACGCTGGCTACACCTTC	CASTGGPNAGYTF
TRBV18	-	TRBJ2-5	TRBD1	TGTGCCAGCTCACCCCGGACAGGGACGCAAGAGACCCAGTACTTC	CASSPRTGTQETQYF
TRBV5-6	-	TRBJ2-6	TRBD1	TGTGCCAGCAGCTTGCGGTGGACAGGCTTCTCTGGGGCCAACGTCCTGACTTTC	CASSLRWTGFSGANVLTF
TRBV7-2	few	TRBJ1-5	-	TGTGCCAGCAGCTTACCCCCCGGGCCTCAGCCCCAGCATTTT	CASSLPPGPQPQHF
TRBV30	-	TRBJ2-7	TRBD1	TGTGCCTGGAGAGGGACAGACGGAACCCCGAGTTACGAGCAGTACTTC	CAWRGTDGTPSYEQYF
TRBV7-2	-	TRBJ2-5	TRBD1	TGTGCCAGCAGCTCGACAGGGGAGGAGACCCAGTACTTC	CASSSTGEETQYF
TRBV2	-	TRBJ2-7	-	TGTGCCAGCAGTGAAGCGCATCACCTAGGGCTCGCGGGCTACGAGCAGTACTTC	CASSEAHHLGLAGYEQYF
TRBV10-3	-	TRBJ2-5	-	TGTGCCATCAGTGAGTCCGGGGAGACCCAGTACTTC	CAISESGETQYF
TRBV7-2	-	TRBJ1-1	-	TGTGCCAGCAGCCAAGACAGGAACACTGAAGCTTTCTTT	CASSQDRNTEAFF
TRBV5-4	-	TRBJ2-7	TRBD1	TGTGCCAGCAGTCGCCCCGGGACAGGAGACTACGAGCAGTACTTC	CASSRPGTGDYEQYF
TRBV6-4	-	TRBJ2-3	-	TGTGCCAGCAGTGAAAGCGAAAGCACAGATACGCAGTATTTT	CASSESESTDTQYF
TRBV2	-	TRBJ1-5	-	TGTGCCAGCAGTGGGAGGTGGGGGATGGATCAGCCCCAGCATTTT	CASSGRWGMDQPQHF
TRBV6-6	-	TRBJ2-7	TRBD1	TGTGCCAGCGAGAGACTTAGCCCAACTACAGGGGGTCAGTACTTC	CASERLSPTTGGQYF
TRBV7-9	-	TRBJ2-2	TRBD1	TGTGCCAGCAGCTTAATATTGAGACAGGGAAGCACCGGGGAGCTGTTTTTT	CASSLILRQGSTGELFF